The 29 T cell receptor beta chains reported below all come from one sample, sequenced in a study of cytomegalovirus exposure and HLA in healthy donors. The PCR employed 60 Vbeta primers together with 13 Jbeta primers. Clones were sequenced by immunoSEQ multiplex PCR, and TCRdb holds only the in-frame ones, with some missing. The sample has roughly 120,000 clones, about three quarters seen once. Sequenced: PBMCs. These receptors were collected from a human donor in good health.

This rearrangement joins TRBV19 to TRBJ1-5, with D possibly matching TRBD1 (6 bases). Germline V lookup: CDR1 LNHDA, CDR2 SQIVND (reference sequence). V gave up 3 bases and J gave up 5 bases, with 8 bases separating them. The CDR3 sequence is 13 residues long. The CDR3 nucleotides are TGTGCCAGTAGTATCCCAGGGGATCAGCCCCAGCATTTT. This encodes CASSIPGDQPQHF.

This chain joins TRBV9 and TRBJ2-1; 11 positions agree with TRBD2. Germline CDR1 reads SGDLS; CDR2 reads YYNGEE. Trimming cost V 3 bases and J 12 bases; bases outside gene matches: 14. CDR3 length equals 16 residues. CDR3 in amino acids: CASSGPTSGGPPVQFF. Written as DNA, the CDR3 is TGTGCCAGCAGCGGACCCACTAGCGGGGGACCCCCGGTGCAGTTCTTC.

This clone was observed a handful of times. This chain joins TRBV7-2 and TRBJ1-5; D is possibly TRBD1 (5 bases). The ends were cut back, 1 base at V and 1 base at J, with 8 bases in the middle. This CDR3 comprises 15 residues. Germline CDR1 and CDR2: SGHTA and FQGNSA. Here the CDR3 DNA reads TGTGCCAGCAGCTTAGATTCAGGGAGCAATCAGCCCCAGCATTTT. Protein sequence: CASSLDSGSNQPQHF.

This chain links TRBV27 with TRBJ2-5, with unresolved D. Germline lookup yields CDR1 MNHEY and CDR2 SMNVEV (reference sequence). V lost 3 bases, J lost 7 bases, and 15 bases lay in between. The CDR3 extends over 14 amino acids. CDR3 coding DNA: TGTGCCAGCAGTTTGTCGGAAGACTCCACGACCCAGTACTTC. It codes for CASSLSEDSTTQYF.

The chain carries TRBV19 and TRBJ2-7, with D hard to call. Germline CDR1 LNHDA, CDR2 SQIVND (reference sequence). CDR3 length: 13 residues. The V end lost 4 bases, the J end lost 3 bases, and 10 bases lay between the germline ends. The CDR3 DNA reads TGTGCCAGTAGTAGGCAGGATTACTACGAGCAGTACTTC. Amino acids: CASSRQDYYEQYF.

The CDR3 spells CASTNYGGGEQFF. In nucleotides, the CDR3 is TGTGCCAGCACCAACTACGGAGGGGGCGAGCAGTTCTTC. This chain joins TRBV6-1 and TRBJ2-1; weak D call: TRBD1 (7 bases). This CDR3 spans 13 amino acids. V was pared by 7 bases and J by 10 bases, with 17 bases between. Germline loops: CDR1 MNHNS, CDR2 SASEGT.

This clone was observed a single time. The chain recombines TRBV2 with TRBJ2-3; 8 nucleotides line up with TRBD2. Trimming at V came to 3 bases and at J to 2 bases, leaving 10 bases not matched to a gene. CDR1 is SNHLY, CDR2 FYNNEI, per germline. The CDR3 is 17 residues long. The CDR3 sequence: CASSEAGGPVDTDTQYF. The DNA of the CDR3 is TGTGCCAGCAGTGAGGCGGGGGGCCCTGTGGACACAGATACGCAGTATTTT.

The DNA of the CDR3 is TGTGCCAGCAGCTTATTTAATCCACTGACAGGGGTAAGGCTCTACGAGCAGTACTTC. It specifies CASSLFNPLTGVRLYEQYF. This chain links TRBV7-9 with TRBJ2-7; TRBD1 matches at 8 bases. V lost 2 bases, J lost 3 bases, and 18 bases stayed unmatched. This CDR3 region has 19 residues. Germline V gene sequence: CDR1 SEHNR, CDR2 FQNEAQ (reference sequence).

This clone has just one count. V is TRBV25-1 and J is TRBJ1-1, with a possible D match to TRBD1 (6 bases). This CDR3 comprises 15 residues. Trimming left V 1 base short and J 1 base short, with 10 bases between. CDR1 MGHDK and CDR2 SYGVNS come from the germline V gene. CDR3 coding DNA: TGTGCCAGCAGTGAATGGGGGGGCCGGAACACTGAAGCTTTCTTT. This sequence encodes CASSEWGGRNTEAFF.

Written as DNA, the CDR3 is TGTGCCACCAGCGAAAACAGGGACCCCTTTGGCTATGGCTACACCTTC. Protein: CATSENRDPFGYGYTF. V is TRBV15 and J is TRBJ1-2, with D possibly matching TRBD1 (6 bases). The V end was cut by 5 bases, the J end by 4 bases, with 20 bases between. CDR1 and CDR2 from the germline V gene are LNHNV and YYDKDF (reference sequence). The CDR3 has 16 residues.

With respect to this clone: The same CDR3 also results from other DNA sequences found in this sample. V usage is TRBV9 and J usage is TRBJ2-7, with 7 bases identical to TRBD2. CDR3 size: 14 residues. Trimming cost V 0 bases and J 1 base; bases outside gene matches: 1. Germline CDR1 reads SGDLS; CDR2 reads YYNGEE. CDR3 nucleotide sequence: TGTGCCAGCAGCGTAGCTAGCGGTTCCTACGAGCAGTACTTC. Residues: CASSVASGSYEQYF.

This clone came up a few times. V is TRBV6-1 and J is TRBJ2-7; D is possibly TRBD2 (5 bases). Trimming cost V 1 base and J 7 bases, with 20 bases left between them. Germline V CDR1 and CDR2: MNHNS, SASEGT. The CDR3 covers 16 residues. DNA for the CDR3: TGTGCCAGCAGTGAAGGGTTTTGGAGGCCCTCGGGGGAGCAGTACTTC. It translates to CASSEGFWRPSGEQYF.

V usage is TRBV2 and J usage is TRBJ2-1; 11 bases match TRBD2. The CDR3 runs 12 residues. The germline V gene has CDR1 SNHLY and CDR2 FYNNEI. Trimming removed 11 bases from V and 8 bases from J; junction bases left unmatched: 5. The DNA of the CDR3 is TGTGCCGGAAAGACTAGCGGGGATGAGCAGTTCTTC. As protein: CAGKTSGDEQFF.

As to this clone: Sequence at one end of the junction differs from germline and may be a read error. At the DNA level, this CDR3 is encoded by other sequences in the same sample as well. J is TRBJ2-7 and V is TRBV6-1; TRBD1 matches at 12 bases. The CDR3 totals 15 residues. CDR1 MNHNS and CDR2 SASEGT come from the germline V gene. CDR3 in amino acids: CASSEGTGGSYEQYF. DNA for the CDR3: TGTGCCAGCAGCGAAGGGACAGGGGGCAGCTACGAGCAGTACTTC.

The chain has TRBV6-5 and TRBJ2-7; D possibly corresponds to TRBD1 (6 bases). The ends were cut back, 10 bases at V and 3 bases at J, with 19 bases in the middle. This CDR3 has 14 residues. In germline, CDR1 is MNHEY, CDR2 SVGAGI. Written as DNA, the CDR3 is TGTGCCACCACAGGGCGCGCTGTGGACTACGAGCAGTACTTC. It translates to CATTGRAVDYEQYF.

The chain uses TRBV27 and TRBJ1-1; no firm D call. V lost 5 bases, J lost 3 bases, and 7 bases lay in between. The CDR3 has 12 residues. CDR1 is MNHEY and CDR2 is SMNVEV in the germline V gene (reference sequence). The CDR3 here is CASSAGDTEAFF. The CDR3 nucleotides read TGTGCCAGCAGTGCCGGAGACACTGAAGCTTTCTTT.

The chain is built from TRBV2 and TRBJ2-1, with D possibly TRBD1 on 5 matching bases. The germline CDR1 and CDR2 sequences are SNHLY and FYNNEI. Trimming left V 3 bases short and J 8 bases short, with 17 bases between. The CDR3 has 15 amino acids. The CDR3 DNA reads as TGTGCCAGCAGTGAGCAGGGATTAGGTGTCGATGAGCAGTTCTTC. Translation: CASSEQGLGVDEQFF.

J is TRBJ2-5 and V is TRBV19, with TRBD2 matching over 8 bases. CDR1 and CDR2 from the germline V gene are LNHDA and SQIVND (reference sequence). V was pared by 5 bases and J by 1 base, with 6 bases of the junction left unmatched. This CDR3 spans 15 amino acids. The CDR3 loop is CASSGVAGIQETQYF. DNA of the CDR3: TGTGCCAGTAGTGGGGTAGCGGGGATCCAAGAGACCCAGTACTTC.

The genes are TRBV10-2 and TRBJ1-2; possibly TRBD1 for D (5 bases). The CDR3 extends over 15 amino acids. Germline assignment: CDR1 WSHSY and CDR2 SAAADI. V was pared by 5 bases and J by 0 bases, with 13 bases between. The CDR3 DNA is TGCGCCAGCAGTCCCAGGCAGGGTGCTAACTATGGCTACACCTTC. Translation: CASSPRQGANYGYTF.

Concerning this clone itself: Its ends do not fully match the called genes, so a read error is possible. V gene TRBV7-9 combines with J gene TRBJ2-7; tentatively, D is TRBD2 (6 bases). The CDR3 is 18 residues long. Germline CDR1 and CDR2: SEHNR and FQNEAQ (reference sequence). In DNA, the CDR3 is TGTTCCAGCAGCTTAGTCTTGGGACCTTTGGGGGGTACCTACGAGCAGTACTTC. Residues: CSSSLVLGPLGGTYEQYF.

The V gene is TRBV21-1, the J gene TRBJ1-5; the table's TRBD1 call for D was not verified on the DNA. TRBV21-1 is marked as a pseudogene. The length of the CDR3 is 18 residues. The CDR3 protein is CASESDRDPLLGNQPQHF. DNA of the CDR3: TGTGCCAGTGAGTCGGACAGGGACCCTTTGTTGGGCAATCAGCCCCAGCATTTT.

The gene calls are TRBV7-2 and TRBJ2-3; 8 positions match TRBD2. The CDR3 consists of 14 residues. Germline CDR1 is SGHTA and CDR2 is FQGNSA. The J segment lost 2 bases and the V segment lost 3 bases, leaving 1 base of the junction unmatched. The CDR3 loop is CASSFSGVTDTQYF. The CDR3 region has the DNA TGTGCCAGCAGCTTTAGCGGGGTCACAGATACGCAGTATTTT.

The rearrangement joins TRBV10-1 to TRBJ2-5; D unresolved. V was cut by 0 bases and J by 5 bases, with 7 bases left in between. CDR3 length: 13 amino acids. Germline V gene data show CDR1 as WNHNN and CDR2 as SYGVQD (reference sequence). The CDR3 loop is CASSESLRETQYF. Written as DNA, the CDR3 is TGCGCCAGCAGTGAGTCGTTGCGGGAGACCCAGTACTTC.

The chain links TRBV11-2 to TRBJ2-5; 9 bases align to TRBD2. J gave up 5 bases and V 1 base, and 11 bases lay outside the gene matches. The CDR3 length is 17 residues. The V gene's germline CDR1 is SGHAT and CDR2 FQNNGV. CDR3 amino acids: CASSLVHGGGVVETQYF. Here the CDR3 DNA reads TGTGCCAGCAGCTTAGTTCATGGCGGGGGGGTCGTCGAGACCCAGTACTTC.

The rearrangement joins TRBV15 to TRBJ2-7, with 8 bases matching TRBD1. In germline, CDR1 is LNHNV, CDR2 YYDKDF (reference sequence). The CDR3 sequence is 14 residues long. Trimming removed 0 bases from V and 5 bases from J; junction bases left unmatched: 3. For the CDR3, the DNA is TGTGCCACCAGCAGAGACCCGACAGGGGACGAGCAGTACTTC. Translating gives CATSRDPTGDEQYF.

The CDR3 reads CASSLAGGEGHGYTF. Written as DNA, the CDR3 is TGTGCCAGCAGCTTAGCGGGCGGGGAGGGGCATGGCTACACCTTC. This chain joins TRBV7-6 and TRBJ1-2; D perhaps matches TRBD1 (5 bases). Trimming took 0 bases from V and 6 from J, leaving 14 bases between them. Germline CDR1 reads SGHVS; CDR2 reads FNYEAQ. The CDR3 extends over 15 amino acids.

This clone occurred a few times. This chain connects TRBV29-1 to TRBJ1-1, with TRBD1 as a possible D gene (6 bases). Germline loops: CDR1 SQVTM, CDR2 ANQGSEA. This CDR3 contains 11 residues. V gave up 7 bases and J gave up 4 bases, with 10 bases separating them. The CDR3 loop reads CSGQVGTEAFF. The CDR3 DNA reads TGCAGCGGACAGGTTGGCACTGAAGCTTTCTTT.

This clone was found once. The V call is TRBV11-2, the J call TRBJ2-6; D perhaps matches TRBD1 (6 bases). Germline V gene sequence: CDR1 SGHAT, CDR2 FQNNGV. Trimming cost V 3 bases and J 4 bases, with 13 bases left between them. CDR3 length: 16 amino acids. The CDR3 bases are TGTGCCAGCAGCTTCTACACTGGACAGGGGGCCAACGTCCTGACTTTC. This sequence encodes CASSFYTGQGANVLTF.

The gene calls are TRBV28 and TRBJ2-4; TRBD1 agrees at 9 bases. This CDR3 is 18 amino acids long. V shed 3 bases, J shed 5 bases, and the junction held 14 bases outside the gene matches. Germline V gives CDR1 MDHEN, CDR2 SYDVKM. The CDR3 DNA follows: TGTGCCAGCAGTTTTATAGGATTGGACAGGGGTGTCCAAAACATTCAGTACTTC. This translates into CASSFIGLDRGVQNIQYF.